The TCR beta chain under discussion was sequenced for a study of CD8 T cells in Susac syndrome. Random hexamers were used to reverse transcribe the RNA input (0.5 to 1 ug). Coverage of TCR beta CDR3 amplification by immunoSEQ multiplex PCR extended to 54 Vbeta and 13 Jbeta. In TCRdb, the immunoSEQ multiplex PCR reads were re-called with MiXCR into one record per CDR3 protein. The data show roughly 180,000 distinct CDR3 sequences, with about 95% seen just once and around 0.11% held by the top ten. TEMRA cells were FACS-enriched, and CD8+ and CD4+ T cells were isolated negatively. CDR1 is DFQATT and CDR2 is SNEGSKA in the germline V gene (reference sequence). Trimming cost V 0 bases and J 5 bases, with 11 bases left between them. This CDR3 is 13 amino acids long.

The rearrangement joins TRBV20-1 to TRBJ2-7; D unclear. The sequence was collected from a human donor in good health. The sample consisted of CD4+ T cells from PBMCs. The CDR3 loop is CSARDPRNHEQYF. The CDR3 DNA sequence: TGCAGTGCTAGAGATCCTAGGAACCACGAGCAGTACTTC.